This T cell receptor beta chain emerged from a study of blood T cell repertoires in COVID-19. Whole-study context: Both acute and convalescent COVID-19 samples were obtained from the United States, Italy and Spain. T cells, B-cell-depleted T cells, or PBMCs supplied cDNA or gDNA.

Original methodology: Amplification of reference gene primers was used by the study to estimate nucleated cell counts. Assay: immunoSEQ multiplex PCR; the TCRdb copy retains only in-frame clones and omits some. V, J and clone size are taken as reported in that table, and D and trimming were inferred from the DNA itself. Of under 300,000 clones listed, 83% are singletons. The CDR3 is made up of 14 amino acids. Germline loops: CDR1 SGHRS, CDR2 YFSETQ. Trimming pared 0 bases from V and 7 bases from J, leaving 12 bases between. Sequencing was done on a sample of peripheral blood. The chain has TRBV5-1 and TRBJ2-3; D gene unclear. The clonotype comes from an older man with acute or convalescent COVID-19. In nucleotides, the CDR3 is TGCGCCAGCAGCTTGGGTCCGGGTGGAAATACGCAGTATTTT. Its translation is CASSLGPGGNTQYF. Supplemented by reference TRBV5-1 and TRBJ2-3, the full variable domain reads KAGVTQTPRYLIKTRGQQVTLSCSPISGHRSVSWYQQTPGQGLQFLFEYFSETQRNKGNFPGRFSGRQFSNSRSEMNVSTLELGDSALYLCASSLGPGGNTQYFGPGTRLTVL.